The T cell receptor (beta chain) under discussion was sequenced for a study of post-analysis software for immune sequencing data. Looking at the study overall: Progressive-relapsing, secondary progressive and relapsing-remitting multiple sclerosis were among the disease courses included.

The TCR beta cDNA libraries contained unique molecular identifiers. There were 1 to 10 million T cells, and approximately 480,000 cDNA molecules came from them. TCRdb analysed the PCR reads with MiXCR anew, one entry per CDR3 protein. The repertoire has approximately 350,000 distinct CDR3 sequences, approximately 33% of them found once; the top ten carry 13%. The study's findings and limits: Included in a set of five TRBV segments more frequent in patients than controls were TRBV5-6, TRBV5-1 and TRBV20-1.

Looked up from germline, CDR1 is SGDLS and CDR2 is YYNGEE. The V end lost 4 bases, the J end lost 4 bases, and 20 bases lay between the germline ends. The CDR3 extends over 16 amino acids. On this clonotype: Its specificity is not known.

Sequencing was performed on blood. The TCR originated in a girl aged 5-17 years with multiple sclerosis. This chain joins TRBV9 and TRBJ1-2; D gene unclear. DNA of the CDR3: TGTGCCAGCAGCTTTATGGGAAGGAAAAAAAGCTATGGCTACACCTTC. Protein: CASSFMGRKKSYGYTF.